Detailed here is one T cell receptor beta chain. The data were produced by immunoSEQ multiplex PCR, yet TCRdb's version contains in-frame clones alone and is incomplete. The table lists millions of clones, over 85% of them singletons. This entry comes from a study of shared clonotypes between healthy human individuals. CDR3 length equals 17 residues. Trimming pared 4 bases from V and 1 base from J, leaving 17 bases between. The germline V gene has CDR1 MGHRA and CDR2 YSYEKL. This chain joins TRBV4-1 and TRBJ2-4; D is perhaps TRBD1 or TRBD2 (5 bases each). The clonotype originates from a man in his late teens or twenties in good health. Some clones in this sample may be carry-over from other donors' samples. Sequencing was done on a sample of naive CD4+ T cells from PBMCs. The sample's subset: CD45RA+ positively selected. CDR3 region: CASSPGGLGTAKNIQYF. The CDR3 DNA reads as TGCGCCAGCAGCCCTGGCGGGTTGGGGACGGCCAAAAACATTCAGTACTTC.